These 24 T cell receptor beta chains share one sample of origin, sequenced in a study of T cell repertoires in cytomegalovirus infection. Via MiXCR, TCRdb re-called the reads, giving one row per CDR3 protein. This sample has 630,000 or so distinct CDR3 sequences, with approximately 24% found just once. The sequenced sample consisted of CD8+ T cells from PBMCs. The receptors derive from a human donor in good health (CMV status not recorded). Some clones in this sample may be carry-over from other donors' samples.

This clonotype was found many times. The chain links TRBV28 to TRBJ2-5; TRBD1 matches 7 bases. The ends lost 5 bases at V and 2 bases at J; junction bases unmatched: 5. This CDR3 spans 14 amino acids. Germline V gives CDR1 MDHEN, CDR2 SYDVKM. CDR3 DNA sequence: TGTGCCAGCAGTGACAGGGTGAAACAAGAGACCCAGTACTTC. Protein sequence: CASSDRVKQETQYF.

This clonotype was observed many times. This rearrangement joins TRBV7-6 to TRBJ2-5; possible D gene TRBD2, 5 bases. The CDR3 spans 14 residues. Germline V gene lookup returns CDR1 SGHVS and CDR2 FNYEAQ. V lost 8 bases and J lost 2, with 15 bases in between. The chain's CDR3 is CASGRTGRQETQYF. Here the CDR3 DNA reads TGTGCCAGCGGGAGAACCGGTAGACAAGAGACCCAGTACTTC.

The chain uses TRBV19 and TRBJ2-1; possible D gene TRBD2, 5 bases. Germline V gene data show CDR1 as LNHDA and CDR2 as SQIVND (reference sequence). V dropped 9 bases and J dropped 0 bases, with 15 bases sitting between them. CDR3 length: 15 amino acids. This CDR3 is CASEWRTGSYNEQFF. The CDR3 nucleotides are TGTGCCAGCGAATGGAGGACGGGCTCCTACAATGAGCAGTTCTTC.

This clonotype was recorded many times. V and J are TRBV7-9 and TRBJ2-7; tentatively, D is TRBD2 (8 bases). CDR1 and CDR2 (germline): SEHNR, FQNEAQ (reference sequence). V lost 5 bases and J 5 bases, leaving 22 bases between the germline ends. The CDR3 runs 16 residues. CDR3 DNA: TGTGCCAGCAGCCAAACCCTGACAGGGCGGGAGGACGAGCAGTACTTC. Its translation is CASSQTLTGREDEQYF.

This clonotype was seen repeatedly, ten times or more. The chain uses TRBV7-2 and TRBJ2-7; D remains ambiguous. This CDR3 contains 13 residues. The ends were cut back, 4 bases at V and 3 bases at J, with 10 bases in the middle. CDR1 is SGHTA, CDR2 FQGNSA, per germline. In DNA, the CDR3 is TGTGCCAGCAGCTCGGTTGGGATCTACGAGCAGTACGTC. Translating it yields CASSSVGIYEQYV.

This clonotype was counted many times. The J gene is TRBJ2-6, the V gene TRBV14; the D gene is possibly TRBD2 (7 bases). V lost 4 bases to trimming and J lost 0 bases, with 16 bases between them. Germline V gene sequence: CDR1 SGHDN, CDR2 FVKESK. There are 18 residues in the CDR3. CDR3 coding DNA: TGTGCCAGCAGCCCGTTGGCGGGGGCGAGCTCTGGGGCCAACGTCCTGACTTTC. This gives the protein CASSPLAGASSGANVLTF.

V usage is TRBV4-3 and J usage is TRBJ2-2, with no clear D. This CDR3 comprises 15 residues. From germline, CDR1 is LGHNA and CDR2 YSLEER. The ends were cut back, 3 bases at V and 3 bases at J, with 11 bases in the middle. The CDR3 here is CASSHPQSHTGELFF. The CDR3 DNA is TGCGCCAGCAGCCACCCGCAAAGCCACACCGGGGAGCTGTTTTTT.

The sample holds many counts of this clonotype. This rearrangement joins TRBV27 to TRBJ2-1; the D is unclear. The germline V and J ends were trimmed by 5 bases and 7 bases, with 15 bases remaining between them. The CDR3 covers 14 residues. CDR1 MNHEY and CDR2 SMNVEV come from the germline V gene (reference sequence). The CDR3 reads CASSPTTAGNEQFF. CDR3 DNA sequence: TGTGCCAGCAGTCCAACAACTGCAGGTAATGAGCAGTTCTTC.

The chain uses TRBV6-2 or TRBV6-3 and TRBJ2-2, with a possible D match to TRBD2 (5 bases). Germline loops: CDR1 MNHEY, CDR2 SVGEGT. This CDR3 is 19 amino acids long. The germline V and J ends were trimmed by 8 bases and 1 base, with 26 bases remaining between them. CDR3 coding DNA: TGTGCCAGCTTCGACGAGGGTGTTTCGGCAGATATGAACACCGGGGAGCTGTTTTTT. Its protein product is CASFDEGVSADMNTGELFF.

CDR3 coding DNA: TGCAGCGTTGAAGGAGGTTTTTATGACACAGATACGCAGTATTTT. Protein: CSVEGGFYDTDTQYF. This chain joins TRBV29-1 and TRBJ2-3; D is uncertain. Germline V gives CDR1 SQVTM, CDR2 ANQGSEA. The CDR3 runs 15 residues. The ends were cut back, 1 base at V and 2 bases at J, with 13 bases in the middle.

This clonotype appeared a few times. CDR3 in amino acids: CSARDLDPPDASSYEQYF. CDR3 bases: TGCAGTGCTAGAGATCTTGACCCTCCGGACGCGAGCTCCTACGAGCAGTACTTC. The chain has TRBV20-1 and TRBJ2-7; D is undetermined. The CDR3 spans 18 residues. Germline V gives CDR1 DFQATT, CDR2 SNEGSKA (reference sequence). The V gene lost 0 bases and the J gene lost 0 bases, with 21 bases spanning the gap.

The chain links TRBV20-1 to TRBJ2-3; 9 bases line up with TRBD1. CDR1 DFQATT and CDR2 SNEGSKA come from the germline V gene (reference sequence). The CDR3 is 15 amino acids. Trimming removed 8 bases from V and 5 bases from J; junction bases left unmatched: 14. The CDR3 reads CSPHLGQGVGDTQYF. CDR3 DNA sequence: TGCAGTCCTCATCTGGGACAGGGAGTTGGAGATACGCAGTATTTT.

The J gene is TRBJ2-5, the V gene TRBV6-5, with TRBD2 matching over 10 bases. J gave up 3 bases and V 6 bases, and 7 bases lay outside the gene matches. There are 15 residues in the CDR3. Germline CDR1 reads MNHEY; CDR2 reads SVGAGI. CDR3 coding DNA: TGTGCCAGCAGCCTCCCCGGACTAGCGGAAGAGACCCAGTACTTC. Translation: CASSLPGLAEETQYF.

Concerning this clonotype: At one of its ends the junction is not consistent with the germline gene, which may arise from a read error. CDR3: CATNRDRGGSYNEQFF. For the CDR3, the DNA is TGTGCCACCAACAGAGATCGGGGGGGATCATACAATGAGCAGTTCTTC. V gene TRBV15 combines with J gene TRBJ2-1; 8 positions agree with TRBD2. From germline, CDR1 is LNHNV and CDR2 YYDKDF (reference sequence). The CDR3 has 16 amino acids.

The chain couples TRBV20-1 to TRBJ1-1, with D maybe TRBD1 (6 bases). The CDR3 has 13 residues. V lost 3 bases, J lost 6 bases, and 14 bases lay in between. CDR1 DFQATT and CDR2 SNEGSKA come from the germline V gene (reference sequence). Written as DNA, the CDR3 is TGCAGTGCTAGGGGTAGGGGGAAGGCTGAAGCTTTCTTT. Translated, it gives CSARGRGKAEAFF.

CDR3 nucleotide sequence: TGTGCCAGCAGCGAAGCGGGGGGCACCGCCTACGAGCAGTACTTC. Protein: CASSEAGGTAYEQYF. The chain has TRBV7-4 and TRBJ2-7; 9 nucleotides line up with TRBD2. The CDR3 runs to 15 residues. From germline, CDR1 is SGHVT and CDR2 SQSDAQ. The J segment lost 2 bases and the V segment lost 5 bases, leaving 7 bases of the junction unmatched.

This chain links TRBV6-4 with TRBJ2-1, with D unresolved. Deletions cut 2 bases from V and 8 bases from J, with 19 bases between. The germline V gene encodes CDR1 MRHNA and CDR2 SNTAGT. This CDR3 region has 16 residues. CDR3 in amino acids: CASSDGLGMATDEQFF. CDR3 bases: TGTGCCAGCAGTGACGGTCTGGGGATGGCGACCGATGAGCAGTTCTTC.

This clonotype was found a few times. The gene calls are TRBV29-1 and TRBJ2-7, with TRBD1 identical over 9 bases. The V gene's germline CDR1 is SQVTM and CDR2 ANQGSEA. This CDR3 is built from 14 residues. The junction had 8 bases not matched to a gene; V was cut back by 6 bases and J by 2 bases. For the CDR3, the DNA is TGCAGCGTCGATCCGGGACAGGGCCCCTACGAGCAGTACTTC. It is translated as CSVDPGQGPYEQYF.

This clonotype was detected only a few times. The J gene is TRBJ2-1, the V gene TRBV7-9; D gene uncertain. The germline CDR1 and CDR2 sequences are SEHNR and FQNEAQ (reference sequence). The CDR3 loop spans 14 amino acids. Trimming stripped 3 bases from V and 6 bases from J, with 12 bases between. The CDR3 is CASSFPLRVNEQFF. DNA for the CDR3: TGTGCCAGCAGCTTCCCTCTACGAGTCAATGAGCAGTTCTTC.

This clonotype was observed a few times. The V call is TRBV20-1, the J call TRBJ2-1, with 15 bases that match TRBD2. The CDR3 totals 17 residues. The germline V gene encodes CDR1 DFQATT and CDR2 SNEGSKA (reference sequence). J was trimmed by 1 base and V by 6 bases; bases with no gene match: 7. DNA for the CDR3: TGCAGTGCCATCGGACTAGCGGGGGGGGAATCCTACAATGAGCAGTTCTTC. Protein product: CSAIGLAGGESYNEQFF.

This clonotype was recorded once. The chain uses TRBV2 and TRBJ1-1; maybe TRBD1 (5 bases). The CDR3 consists of 18 residues. Germline CDR1 and CDR2: SNHLY and FYNNEI. Trimming removed 4 bases from V and 3 bases from J, with 24 bases in between. CDR3 sequence: CASSVPGGSGMKDTEAFF. CDR3 nucleotides: TGTGCCAGCAGTGTCCCGGGGGGGTCAGGGATGAAGGACACTGAAGCTTTCTTT.

There are many counts of this clonotype. Written as DNA, the CDR3 is TGTGCCAGCAGCTTAAATGGGGGGGCGCTGAACACTGAAGCTTTCTTT. Its translation: CASSLNGGALNTEAFF. The rearrangement links TRBV7-3 to TRBJ1-1; D possibly corresponds to TRBD1 (6 bases). This CDR3 is built from 16 residues. The ends were cut back, 1 base at V and 0 bases at J, with 12 bases in the middle. Germline values: CDR1 SGHTA, CDR2 FQGTGA.

Comment on this clonotype: This may come from a read error, since a much larger clone is one base off. CDR3 protein: CASSSSSGPPRYERYF. The CDR3 DNA reads TGTGCCAGCAGTTCCTCCTCCGGACCGCCACGGTACGAGCGGTACTTC. This chain uses TRBV12-3 or TRBV12-4 with TRBJ2-7, with unresolved D. This CDR3 comprises 16 residues.

This clonotype was counted between two and nine times. V usage is TRBV7-9 and J usage is TRBJ2-1; TRBD1 agrees at 9 bases. V trimming: 11 bases; J trimming: 5 bases; junction bases outside the gene matches: 10. Germline V gives CDR1 SEHNR, CDR2 FQNEAQ (reference sequence). The CDR3 is 14 amino acids. This chain's CDR3 is CAGTGPNPNNEQFF. As DNA, the CDR3 is TGTGCCGGGACAGGGCCAAATCCTAACAATGAGCAGTTCTTC.